What follows describes a single T cell receptor beta chain. Its target is unknown. The entry originates in a study of shared clonotypes between healthy human individuals. Whole-study results and caveats: Against clonotypes common to all four donors, non-shared ones had lower generation probabilities.

Trimming removed 4 bases from V and 3 bases from J, with 10 bases in between. The CDR3 has 14 residues. CDR1 SGHNT and CDR2 YYREEE come from the germline V gene (reference sequence). Data came from immunoSEQ multiplex PCR; TCRdb stores just in-frame clones and leaves some out. The table lists roughly 1.5 million clones, nearly 99% of them singletons, with 0.4% to 0.55% in the top ten. The receptor comes from a man under 40 in good health. What was sequenced was naive CD4+ T cells sorted from blood. This sample's subset: CD45RA+ positively selected. V gene TRBV5-4 combines with J gene TRBJ2-2, with D possibly being TRBD1 (5 bases). CDR3 residues: CASSLGHYTGELFF. CDR3 bases: TGTGCCAGCAGCCTTGGACACTACACCGGGGAGCTGTTTTTT.